This T cell receptor (beta chain) was identified during a study of metastatic and nonmetastatic thyroid tumors (TCRdb year 2020). In the study overall: Repertoires were compared across peripheral blood and tumor or nodule tissue samples from malignant and benign thyroid patients. Paper-wide results and their limitations: In both blood and tumor samples, malignant tumors were reported to have significantly higher TCR beta diversity than benign nodules.

No patient had received any treatment before thyroid surgery. Patient clinical samples collected from the early 2010s to the late 2010s were retrospectively analysed using T-cell receptor beta sequencing. Libraries came from PCR. The sequencer was an Illumina HiSeq 4000. High-throughput sequencing was used to profile the CDR3 region of the TCR beta-chain in every patient. The authors processed their data as follows. Drawing on CDR3 differences between clinicopathological groups, the researchers built a classifier meant to tell apart patients with distant-metastatic papillary thyroid cancer. To measure repertoire diversity the researchers used the Shannon index, while the Morisita-Horn index served to gauge how similar the tumor and blood repertoires were. TCRdb itself trimmed the public reads at Q25 with fastp, ran MiXCR and retained productive beta chains. The V and J calls, along with clone size, are taken from TCRdb and not from the paper's own processing. The sample records roughly 25,000 clones, under 15% of which are singletons. The ten top clones hold 13% to 15% of the sample.

This clone came up many times. Its antigen is currently not known. No base quality information exists; no much larger clone differs at one position. The sequenced material came from blood. The receptor comes from a female donor with papillary thyroid cancer or a benign thyroid nodule (not recorded which). Some clones in this sample may be carry-over from other donors' samples.

CDR3 region: CASSLMRDNYGYTF. DNA sequence: TGTGCCAGCAGTTTAATGAGGGATAACTATGGCTACACCTTC. Rearrangement joined TRBV28 to TRBJ1-2; the D gene lacks a confident call. The trim is 2 bases for V and 1 base for J, with a gap of 8 bases between the germline ends. CDR1 is given as MDHEN and CDR2 as SYDVKM, both from the germline V gene. The CDR3 holds 14 amino acids from the cysteine to the phenylalanine. Only the CDR3 part of the read is kept: 42 bases, read in frame from the first base.